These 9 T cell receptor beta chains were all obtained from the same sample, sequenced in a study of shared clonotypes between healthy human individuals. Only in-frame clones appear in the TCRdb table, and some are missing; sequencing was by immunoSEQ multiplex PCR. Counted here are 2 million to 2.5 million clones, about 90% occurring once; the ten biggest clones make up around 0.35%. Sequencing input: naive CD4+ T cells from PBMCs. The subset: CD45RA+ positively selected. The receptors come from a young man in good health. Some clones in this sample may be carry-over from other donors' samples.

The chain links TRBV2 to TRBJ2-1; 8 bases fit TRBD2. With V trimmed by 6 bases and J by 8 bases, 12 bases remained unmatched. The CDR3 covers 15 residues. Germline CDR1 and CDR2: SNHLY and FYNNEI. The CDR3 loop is CASRKGTRGGDEQFF. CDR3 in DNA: TGTGCCAGCAGAAAAGGGACTAGGGGTGGCGATGAGCAGTTCTTC. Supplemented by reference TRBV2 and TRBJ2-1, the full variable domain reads EPEVTQTPSHQVTQMGQEVILRCVPISNHLYFYWYRQILGQKVEFLVSFYNNEISEKSEIFDDQFSVERPDGSNFTLKIRSTKLEDSAMYFCASRKGTRGGDEQFFGPGTRLTVL.

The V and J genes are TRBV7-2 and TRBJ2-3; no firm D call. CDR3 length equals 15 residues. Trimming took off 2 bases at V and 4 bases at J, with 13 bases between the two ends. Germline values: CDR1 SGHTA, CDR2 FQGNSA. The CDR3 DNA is TGTGCCAGCAGCTTAAACCGGGCTACGTCAGATACGCAGTATTTT. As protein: CASSLNRATSDTQYF.

CDR3 DNA: TGTGCCAGCAGCTTGGAGACAAGCACCTTCAACTATGGCTACACCTTC. Encoded protein: CASSLETSTFNYGYTF. The rearrangement links TRBV5-6 to TRBJ1-2; D gene unclear. Between the trimmed V and J ends, which lost 0 bases and 2 bases, there was a span of 14 bases. The germline CDR1 and CDR2 sequences are SGHDT and YYEEEE. The CDR3 totals 16 residues.

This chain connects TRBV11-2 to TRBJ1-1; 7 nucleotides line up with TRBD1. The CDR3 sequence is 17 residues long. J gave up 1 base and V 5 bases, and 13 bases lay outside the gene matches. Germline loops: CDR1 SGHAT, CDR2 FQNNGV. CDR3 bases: TGTGCCAGCAGCCAAGACACCAGACAGGGACAGAACACTGAAGCTTTCTTT. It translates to CASSQDTRQGQNTEAFF.

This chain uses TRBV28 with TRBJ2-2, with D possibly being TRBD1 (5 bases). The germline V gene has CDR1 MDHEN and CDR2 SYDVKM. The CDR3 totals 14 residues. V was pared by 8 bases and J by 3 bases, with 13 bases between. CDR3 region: CASCQGGYTGELFF. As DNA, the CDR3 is TGTGCCAGCTGCCAGGGCGGTTACACCGGGGAGCTGTTTTTT.

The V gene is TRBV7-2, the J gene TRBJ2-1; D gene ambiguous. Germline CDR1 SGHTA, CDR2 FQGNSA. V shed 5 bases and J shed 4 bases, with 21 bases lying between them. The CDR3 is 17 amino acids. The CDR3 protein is CASSRLHGAVQYNEQFF. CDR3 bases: TGTGCCAGCAGCCGGCTTCATGGCGCGGTACAATACAATGAGCAGTTCTTC. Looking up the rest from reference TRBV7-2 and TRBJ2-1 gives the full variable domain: GAGVSQSPSNKVTEKGKDVELRCDPISGHTALYWYRQSLGQGLEFLIYFQGNSAPDKSGLPSDRFSAERTGGSVSTLTIQRTQQEDSAVYLCASSRLHGAVQYNEQFFGPGTRLTVL.

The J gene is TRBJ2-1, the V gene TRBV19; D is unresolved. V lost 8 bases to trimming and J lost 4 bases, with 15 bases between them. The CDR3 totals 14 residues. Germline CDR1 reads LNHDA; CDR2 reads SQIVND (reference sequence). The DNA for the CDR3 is TGTGCCAGTGTCTCGGCGGCCGCGTACAATGAGCAGTTCTTC. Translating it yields CASVSAAAYNEQFF.

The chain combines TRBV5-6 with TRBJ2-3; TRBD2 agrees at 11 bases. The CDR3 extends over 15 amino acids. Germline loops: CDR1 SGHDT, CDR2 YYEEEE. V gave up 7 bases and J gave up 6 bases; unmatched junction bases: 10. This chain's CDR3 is CASGDSGRASDTQYF. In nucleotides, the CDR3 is TGTGCCAGCGGGGATAGCGGGAGGGCCTCCGATACGCAGTATTTT.

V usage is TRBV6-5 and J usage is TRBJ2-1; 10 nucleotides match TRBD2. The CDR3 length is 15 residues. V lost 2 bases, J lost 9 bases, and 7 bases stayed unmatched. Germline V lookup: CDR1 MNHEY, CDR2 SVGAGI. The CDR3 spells CASSYTASGRFEQFF. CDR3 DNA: TGTGCCAGCAGTTACACGGCTAGCGGGAGATTTGAGCAGTTCTTC.